The present T cell receptor (beta chain) was sequenced within a study of shared clonotypes between healthy human individuals. The repertoire was sequenced with immunoSEQ multiplex PCR; TCRdb's copy has only in-frame clones and lacks some. This sample yields about 490,000 clones, of which 75% to 85% are seen a single time; 10% to 15% belongs to the top ten. The germline CDR1 and CDR2 sequences are SNHLY and FYNNEI. V lost 2 bases to trimming and J lost 4 bases, with 11 bases between them. The CDR3 has 14 amino acids. The V and J genes are TRBV2 and TRBJ1-2, with a tentative D call TRBD1 (5 bases). The TCR comes from a woman aged 40 to 50 in good health. Some clones in this sample may be carry-over from other donors' samples. The sequenced sample consisted of PBMCs. The CDR3 reads CASSESGWSYGYTF. The CDR3 DNA is TGTGCCAGCAGTGAATCAGGGTGGTCCTATGGCTACACCTTC.